These 2 T cell receptor beta chains came from one sample sequenced in a study of graft-versus-host responses after intestinal transplantation (dated by TCRdb to 2020 to 2022). Library preparation employed the immunoSEQ multiplex PCR assay. What TCRdb holds here is the immuneACCESS table cut down to in-frame rearrangements. Part of the clones is not present; checked against another copy, under half of the missing clones reflect an unresolved V gene, and the others are unexplained. This sample comprises roughly 98,000 clones, roughly 93% of them detected only once. The leading ten clones occupy approximately 1% of the sample. The antigens of these receptors remain unknown. Read against the paper, the sample's time point label means: cells obtained before transplantation from donor or recipient. The starting material was unstimulated CD8+ T cells sorted from spleen or lymph node cells, obtained before transplant. The source is a human donor who was the organ donor for an intestinal transplant.

V is TRBV13 and J is TRBJ2-3, with D perhaps matching TRBD2 (6 bases). The CDR3 is 12 amino acids. Germline CDR1 PRHDT, CDR2 FYEKMQ (reference sequence). V gave up 6 bases and J gave up 8 bases, with 12 bases separating them. The CDR3 DNA follows: TGTGCCAGCAGGGAGGGGATAGGTACGCAGTATTTT. It translates to CASREGIGTQYF.

The chain carries TRBV18 and TRBJ2-7, with 7 bases identical to TRBD1. The CDR3 is made up of 14 amino acids. V was pared by 6 bases and J by 4 bases, with 9 bases of the junction left unmatched. Germline CDR1 and CDR2: KGHSH and LQKENI. The DNA of the CDR3 is TGTGCCAGCTCCAGACAGGGCATGGGATACGAGCAGTACTTC. Its translation: CASSRQGMGYEQYF.